These 30 T cell receptor beta chains originate from one sample sequenced in a study of tumor-infiltrating lymphocytes in primary liver carcinoma. Scientists recovered RNA and DNA together from around 20-30 mg of unsorted bulk tissue. Production of TCR beta cDNA used around 460 ng total RNA together with a constant-region primer. Investigators got TCR beta libraries out of three nested multiplex PCR rounds, done with slightly modified ARM-PCR. Forward primers for TRBV1-TRBV30 and a C-beta reverse primer served the first two PCR rounds, at about 9 cycles each. TCRdb independently ran MiXCR on the multiplex PCR reads; one entry per CDR3 protein. The profile shows 100,000 to 150,000 distinct CDR3 sequences, 60% to 75% of them singletons. What was sequenced was liver tumor tissue from sampling region 3. As for subset: tumor region T3, left-lateral pole. These receptors all stem from a woman in her fifties or sixties with primary liver carcinoma and hepatitis B virus infection.

Concerning this clonotype itself: One end of the junction varies from germline; a read error may be responsible. This chain uses TRBV29-1 with TRBJ1-5, with unresolved D. Germline-derived CDR1 and CDR2 are SQVTM and ANQGSEA. This CDR3 has 13 residues. Here the CDR3 reads CSAVAQPDQPQHF. CDR3 coding DNA: TGCAGCGCTGTCGCACAGCCCGATCAGCCCCAACATTTT.

With respect to this clonotype: This may come from a read error, since a much larger clone is one base off. The J gene is TRBJ1-3, the V gene TRBV11-2, with unresolved D. The CDR3 extends over 14 amino acids. Trimming shortened V by 3 bases and J by 2 bases, and 8 bases separated the two germline ends. CDR1 and CDR2 (germline): SGHAT, FQNNGV. CDR3 sequence (DNA): TGTGCCAGCAGCTTGGTACCGACTGGAAACACCATATATTTT. Amino acid sequence: CASSLVPTGNTIYF.

The CDR3 loop is CASNLPKVNTIYF. In DNA, the CDR3 is TGTGCCAGCAATCTTCCAAAGGTGAACACCATATATTTT. This rearrangement joins TRBV28 to TRBJ1-3; D uncertain. This CDR3 spans 13 amino acids. CDR1 is MDHEN, CDR2 SYDVKM, per germline. The V gene lost 7 bases and the J gene lost 7 bases, with 14 bases spanning the gap.

As concerns this clonotype: A single base separates this from a much larger clone, so it may be a read error. This chain joins TRBV5-1 and TRBJ2-7, with 12 nucleotides matching TRBD2. The CDR3 runs 19 residues. Germline V gene lookup returns CDR1 SGHRS and CDR2 YFSETQ. This CDR3 reads CASSPPPGLAGPSSYEHYF. The DNA for the CDR3 is TGCGCCAGCAGCCCACCACCAGGACTAGCGGGGCCCTCATCCTACGAGCACTACTTC. Full variable domain (rest looked up from reference TRBV5-1 and TRBJ2-7): KAGVTQTPRYLIKTRGQQVTLSCSPISGHRSVSWYQQTPGQGLQFLFEYFSETQRNKGNFPGRFSGRQFSNSRSEMNVSTLELGDSALYLCASSPPPGLAGPSSYEHYFGPGTRLTVT.

The chain joins TRBV30 to TRBJ2-1; D tentatively reads TRBD1 or TRBD2 (5 bases each). V was shortened by 7 bases and J by 0 bases, with 19 bases between the two germline ends. CDR1 and CDR2 (germline): GTSNPN, SVGIG (reference sequence). This CDR3 comprises 16 residues. CDR3 nucleotide sequence: TGTGCCTTTCAAAGGACTGGGACCAACTCCTACAATGAGCAGTTCTTC. Amino acids: CAFQRTGTNSYNEQFF.

Comments on this clonotype: A much larger clone is a single base away; this may be a read error. J is TRBJ1-2 and V is TRBV12-3 or TRBV12-4; D possibly corresponds to TRBD1 (5 bases). Trimming shortened V by 5 bases and J by 7 bases, and 17 bases separated the two germline ends. This CDR3 region has 14 residues. The CDR3 spells CASSPAGHICGYTF. CDR3 DNA sequence: TGTGCCAGCAGTCCCGCCGGACACATCTGTGGCTACACCTTC.

The V gene is TRBV6-5, the J gene TRBJ1-4; possibly TRBD1 for D (6 bases). Looked up from germline, CDR1 is MNHEY and CDR2 is SVGAGI. The V and J ends lost 4 bases and 6 bases respectively, with 12 bases between them. The CDR3 runs to 14 residues. CDR3 sequence reads: CASSWTAIDEKLFF. Here the CDR3 DNA reads TGTGCCAGCAGTTGGACAGCAATTGATGAAAAACTGTTTTTT.

On this clonotype: Because it lacks the conserved phenylalanine or tryptophan at the end, this CDR3 is likely a read error. V and J are TRBV12-3 or TRBV12-4 and TRBJ1-1; D gene unclear. V lost 9 bases, J lost 1 base, and 12 bases lay in between. This CDR3 comprises 13 residues. CDR3 coding DNA: TGTGCCAGTAGTGGACGGGGGAACACTGAAGCTTTCTCT. Amino acid sequence: CASSGRGNTEAFS.

This chain joins TRBV18 and TRBJ1-2, with TRBD1 matching 9 bases. Trimming at V came to 2 bases and at J to 5 bases, leaving 6 bases not matched to a gene. In germline, CDR1 is KGHSH, CDR2 LQKENI. This CDR3 is built from 15 residues. This chain's CDR3 is CASSPNRGRGYGYTF. As DNA, the CDR3 is TGTGCCAGCTCACCAAACAGGGGGCGAGGATATGGCTACACCTTC.

Notes on this clonotype: Compared with germline, one end of the junction differs, possibly owing to a read error. This chain connects TRBV6-5 to TRBJ1-1; D is unresolved. The CDR3 runs 14 residues. The germline V gene encodes CDR1 MNHEY and CDR2 SVGAGI. The CDR3 region is CASRTVVGLTEASF. CDR3 coding DNA: TGTGCCAGCAGAACCGTGGTAGGTCTTACTGAAGCTTCCTTT.

This clonotype was detected ten times or more. The chain links TRBV7-9 to TRBJ2-7; 12 nucleotides agree with TRBD2. The junction had 10 bases not matched to a gene; V was cut back by 2 bases and J by 2 bases. Germline CDR1 and CDR2: SEHNR and FQNEAQ (reference sequence). The CDR3 sequence is 18 residues long. CDR3 DNA: TGTGCCAGCAGCTTAAAATCTGGTCTAGCGGGAGGGCCCTACGAGCAGTACTTC. Protein sequence: CASSLKSGLAGGPYEQYF.

This clonotype was picked up many times. CDR3: CASSQLRTDTQYF. The CDR3 DNA is TGTGCCAGCAGTCAACTACGCACAGATACGCAGTATTTT. The chain carries TRBV5-4 and TRBJ2-3, with no clear D. The CDR3 loop spans 13 amino acids. Looked up from germline, CDR1 is SGHNT and CDR2 is YYREEE (reference sequence). The V gene lost 5 bases and the J gene lost 1 base, with 8 bases spanning the gap.

Concerning this clonotype: A read error may account for a junction end that differs from germline. The chain carries TRBV4-1 and TRBJ2-7; D possibly corresponds to TRBD1 (6 bases). This CDR3 has 16 residues. CDR1 and CDR2 from the germline V gene are MGHRA and YSYEKL. In nucleotides, the CDR3 is TGCGCCAGCAGCCTCCAGGCACAGGGCGATTCCTACGAGGAGTACTTT. Translated, it gives CASSLQAQGDSYEEYF.

As regards this clonotype: At one end the junction does not follow the germline gene, possibly because of a read error. The V and J genes are TRBV5-1 and TRBJ2-5, with TRBD1 matching over 7 bases. This CDR3 contains 14 residues. The germline V gene has CDR1 SGHRS and CDR2 YFSETQ. CDR3 DNA: TGCGCCAGCAGCCTTGACAGGGCTGGGGAGACCCTGTACTTC. Translation: CASSLDRAGETLYF.

This clonotype appeared once. The rearrangement uses TRBV11-2 and TRBJ2-5; TRBD2 matches at 7 bases. V shed 6 bases and J 7 bases; nucleotides not matched to a gene: 17. In germline, CDR1 is SGHAT, CDR2 FQNNGV. The CDR3 is 16 residues long. For the CDR3, the DNA is TGTGCCAGCAGATCCCGGACTAGTGGTTGGGCATCGACCCAGTACTTC. This translates into CASRSRTSGWASTQYF.

The table lists this clonotype with many counts. V usage is TRBV4-1 and J usage is TRBJ1-2, with 8 bases fitting TRBD1. CDR1 and CDR2 (germline): MGHRA, YSYEKL. Trimming took 1 base from V and 8 from J; bases not matched to a gene: 12. The CDR3 runs to 16 residues. Here the CDR3 reads CASSQGWGQASGGYTF. The DNA of the CDR3 is TGCGCCAGCAGCCAAGGCTGGGGACAGGCCTCGGGGGGCTACACCTTC.

V usage is TRBV6-5 and J usage is TRBJ1-2, with 10 bases that match TRBD1. This CDR3 is 12 amino acids long. The V gene end was trimmed by 9 bases and the J gene end by 10 bases; junction bases not matched to a gene: 8. The germline V gene has CDR1 MNHEY and CDR2 SVGAGI. The CDR3 DNA follows: TGTGCCAGTAGGGGACAGGGGATTGACTACACCTTC. The encoded protein is CASRGQGIDYTF.

V and J are TRBV11-2 and TRBJ2-2; D is tentatively TRBD1 or TRBD2 (5 bases each). Germline V gene lookup returns CDR1 SGHAT and CDR2 FQNNGV. The CDR3 runs 13 residues. CDR3 sequence: CASGRVNTGELFF. In DNA, the CDR3 is TGTGCAAGCGGCAGGGTGAACACCGGGGAGCTGTTTTTT. The complete variable domain, with remaining parts taken from reference TRBV11-2 and TRBJ2-2, reads EAGVAQSPRYKIIEKRQSVAFWCNPISGHATLYWYQQILGQGPKLLIQFQNNGVVDDSQLPKDRFSAERLKGVDSTLKIQPAKLEDSAVYLCASGRVNTGELFFGEGSRLTVL.

This clonotype occurred once. At one of its ends the junction is not consistent with the germline gene, which may arise from a read error. The gene calls are TRBV11-2 and TRBJ2-2, with 8 bases that match TRBD1. Germline CDR1 SGHAT, CDR2 FQNNGV. CDR3 length equals 17 residues. The CDR3 DNA reads as TGTACCAGCAGCCCCCTTCCCGGACAGGGTGGTACCAGGGAGCTGTTTTTT. Residues: CTSSPLPGQGGTRELFF. The full variable domain, with the rest looked up from reference TRBV11-2 and TRBJ2-2, is EAGVAQSPRYKIIEKRQSVAFWCNPISGHATLYWYQQILGQGPKLLIQFQNNGVVDDSQLPKDRFSAERLKGVDSTLKIQPAKLEDSAVYLCTSSPLPGQGGTRELFFGEGSRLTVL.

About this clonotype: The junction and the germline gene differ at one end; a read error may be behind it. J is TRBJ2-3 and V is TRBV11-2; D perhaps matches TRBD2 (6 bases). The CDR3 has 14 amino acids. CDR1 and CDR2 (germline): SGHAT, FQNNGV. The CDR3 is CACSLTGGTDTQYF. CDR3 DNA sequence: TGTGCCTGCAGCTTAACTGGGGGGACAGATACGCAGTATTTT.

This clonotype was detected ten times or more. This sequence joins TRBV29-1 and TRBJ1-5, with 8 bases that match TRBD1. The germline gives CDR1 SQVTM, CDR2 ANQGSEA. The junction had 3 bases not matched to a gene; V was cut back by 4 bases and J by 4 bases. The CDR3 sequence is 13 residues long. The CDR3 reads CSVGTGLNQPQHF. The CDR3 DNA reads as TGCAGCGTTGGGACAGGGCTGAATCAGCCCCAGCATTTT.

At least ten counts were recorded for this clonotype. V gene TRBV24-1 combines with J gene TRBJ2-2, with a weak D call TRBD1 (5 bases). The V gene's germline CDR1 is KGHDR and CDR2 SFDVKD. The V and J ends lost 9 bases and 2 bases respectively, with 6 bases between them. The CDR3 loop spans 12 amino acids. The DNA for the CDR3 is TGTGCCACCGACAGCAACACCGGGGAGCTGTTTTTT. It translates to CATDSNTGELFF.

On this clonotype: The junction shows a germline mismatch at one end, possibly a read error. This sequence joins TRBV7-2 and TRBJ1-2; a weak D match, TRBD1 (6 bases). The CDR3 length is 16 residues. Germline CDR1 reads SGHTA; CDR2 reads FQGNSA. The CDR3 sequence is CASSLAPGGANYGYTF. In nucleotides, the CDR3 is TGTGCCAGTAGCTTAGCGCCGGGGGGCGCCAACTATGGCTACACCTTC.

Turning to this clonotype: Here the CDR3 omits its conserved ending phenylalanine or tryptophan, so a read error is the likely source. The chain has TRBV11-3 and TRBJ2-7, with TRBD1 matching 12 bases. There are 15 residues in the CDR3. Germline-derived CDR1 and CDR2 are SGHNT and YENEEA. The CDR3 loop is CASGLGTGGSLGQYL. DNA of the CDR3: TGTGCCAGCGGCTTAGGGACAGGGGGCTCCCTCGGGCAGTACTTA.

About this clonotype: A single base separates this from a much larger clone, so it may be a read error. The gene calls are TRBV5-4 and TRBJ1-1; no definite D call. CDR3 size: 12 residues. Germline CDR1 SGHNT, CDR2 YYREEE (reference sequence). The CDR3 DNA sequence: TGTACCAGCAGCTCTATGAACACTGAAGCTTTCTTT. Translation gives CTSSSMNTEAFF.

CDR3 in amino acids: CASSLVLGSGTPHEQYF. In DNA, the CDR3 is TGCGCCAGCAGCTTGGTCCTCGGTAGCGGGACCCCCCACGAGCAGTACTTC. V usage is TRBV5-1 and J usage is TRBJ2-7, with TRBD2 matching 8 bases. This CDR3 is 17 amino acids long. The germline V gene has CDR1 SGHRS and CDR2 YFSETQ. With V trimmed by 0 bases and J by 5 bases, 13 bases remained unmatched.

This clonotype occurred many times. This chain links TRBV12-3 or TRBV12-4 with TRBJ2-1; D gene unclear. Trimming took off 0 bases at V and 4 bases at J, with 13 bases between the two ends. CDR3 size: 16 residues. This chain's CDR3 is CASSLARILPYNEQFF. The CDR3 region has the DNA TGTGCCAGCAGTTTAGCGCGGATACTCCCGTACAATGAGCAGTTCTTC.

A note on this clonotype: This may arise from a read error, as a much more abundant clone is one base away. V and J are TRBV6-6 and TRBJ1-5, with 9 bases aligning to TRBD1. V was pared by 7 bases and J by 3 bases, with 13 bases of the junction left unmatched. From germline, CDR1 is MNHNY and CDR2 SVGAGI (reference sequence). The CDR3 spans 17 residues. This chain's CDR3 is CASNYPGQGTSNQPQHF. DNA for the CDR3: TGTGCCAGCAACTATCCGGGACAGGGAACCTCCAATCAGCCCCAGCATTTT.

On this clonotype itself: This may be a read error: a much more frequent sequence differs by one nucleotide. This chain connects TRBV28 to TRBJ2-2, with 10 bases identical to TRBD2. In germline, CDR1 is MDHEN, CDR2 SYDVKM. The CDR3 runs to 16 residues. The CDR3 here is CASRSGRPTNTRELFF. The CDR3 DNA reads as TGTGCCAGCCGTAGCGGGAGGCCAACGAACACCCGGGAGCTGTTTTTT. The complete variable domain, with remaining parts taken from reference TRBV28 and TRBJ2-2, reads DVKVTQSSRYLVKRTGEKVFLECVQDMDHENMFWYRQDPGLGLRLIYFSYDVKMKEKGDIPEGYSVSREKKERFSLILESASTNQTSMYLCASRSGRPTNTRELFFGEGSRLTVL.

The genes are TRBV28 and TRBJ1-6, with a tentative D call TRBD1 (6 bases). The CDR3 is 14 amino acids. Trimming cost V 6 bases and J 8 bases, with 14 bases left between them. Germline CDR1 MDHEN, CDR2 SYDVKM. The CDR3 reads CASSPGQGYSPLHF. CDR3 DNA: TGTGCCAGCAGCCCGGGACAAGGGTATTCACCCCTCCACTTT.